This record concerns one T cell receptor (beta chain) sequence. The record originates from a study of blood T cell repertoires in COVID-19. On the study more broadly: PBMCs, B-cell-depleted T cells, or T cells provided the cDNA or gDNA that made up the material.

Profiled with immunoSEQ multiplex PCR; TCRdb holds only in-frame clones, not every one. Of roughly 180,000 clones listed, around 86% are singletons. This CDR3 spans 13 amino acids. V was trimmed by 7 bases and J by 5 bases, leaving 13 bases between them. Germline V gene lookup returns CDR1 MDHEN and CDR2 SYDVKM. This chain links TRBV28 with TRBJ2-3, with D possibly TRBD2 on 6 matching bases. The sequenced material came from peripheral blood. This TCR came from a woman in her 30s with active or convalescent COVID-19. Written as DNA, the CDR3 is TGTGCCAGCATCGAGGGAGGAGTAGATACGCAGTATTTT. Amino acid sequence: CASIEGGVDTQYF.